Below are 20 T cell receptor beta chains sequenced from a single sample in a study of blood T cells in healthy people across ages. For the second PCR, which ran for about 6 to 11 cycles, a sample-barcoded 5' primer and a J-beta primer mix were used. One entry per CDR3 protein, called by TCRdb with MiXCR from the 5' RACE reads. The table includes about 1.1 million distinct CDR3 sequences, roughly two fifths detected once. The material sequenced was blood. The receptors originated from a man younger than 35 in good health.

This clonotype was observed a handful of times. V is TRBV5-1 and J is TRBJ1-4, with D unclear. The CDR3 runs to 14 residues. CDR1 and CDR2 from the germline V gene are SGHRS and YFSETQ. Trimming cost V 1 base and J 6 bases, with 10 bases left between them. The CDR3 DNA reads as TGCGCCAGCAGCTTGAGGCGGATCGATGAAAAACTGTTTTTT. It encodes CASSLRRIDEKLFF.

The chain links TRBV2 to TRBJ2-7, with 7 bases matching TRBD1. CDR3 length: 14 amino acids. Germline values: CDR1 SNHLY, CDR2 FYNNEI. After removal of 6 bases from V and 10 bases from J, the junction contained 15 bases not matched to a gene. The CDR3: CASSLEDRFFSQYF. CDR3 DNA sequence: TGTGCCAGCAGCCTAGAGGACAGGTTCTTCTCCCAGTACTTC.

A word on this clonotype: The junction shows a germline mismatch at one end, possibly a read error. CDR3 region: CASSQAGRFTGTQYF. The CDR3 DNA sequence: TGCGCCAGCAGCCAAGCAGGGCGTTTTACAGGTACGCAGTATTTT. This chain links TRBV4-3 with TRBJ2-3, with a weak D call TRBD1 (5 bases). CDR3 length: 15 amino acids. Germline V gene sequence: CDR1 LGHNA, CDR2 YSLEER.

This clonotype was seen ten or more times. CDR3 in DNA: TGTGCCATCAGTGACCGGGGGCCCACAGATACGCAGTATTTT. It codes for CAISDRGPTDTQYF. This chain joins TRBV10-3 and TRBJ2-3, with D perhaps TRBD1 or TRBD2 (6 bases each). V was clipped by 3 bases and J by 2 bases, with 9 bases between them. Germline assignment: CDR1 ENHRY and CDR2 SYGVKD. CDR3 size: 14 residues.

This chain connects TRBV27 to TRBJ2-1; 11 bases align to TRBD2. V was pared by 8 bases and J by 4 bases, with 7 bases of the junction left unmatched. CDR3 length: 15 amino acids. Germline V CDR1 and CDR2: MNHEY, SMNVEV (reference sequence). CDR3 coding DNA: TGTGCCAGCTATGGCGGGACTAGCGGTTACAATGAGCAGTTCTTC. Translating gives CASYGGTSGYNEQFF.

CDR3 nucleotide sequence: TGTGCCAGCAGCGACAGGGGGATCTCTAACTATGGCTACACCTTC. Protein product: CASSDRGISNYGYTF. The chain couples TRBV12-3 or TRBV12-4 to TRBJ1-2; 9 bases align to TRBD1. CDR3 length: 15 amino acids. The junction had 5 bases not matched to a gene; V was cut back by 6 bases and J by 0 bases.

Comments on this clonotype: It may be a read error: a sequence one base away is much more abundant. The chain is built from TRBV20-1 and TRBJ2-5; 8 bases agree with TRBD2. Germline-derived CDR1 and CDR2 are DFQATT and SNEGSKA (reference sequence). This CDR3 is 13 amino acids long. V shed 4 bases and J 11 bases; nucleotides not matched to a gene: 12. CDR3 in amino acids: CSAMSGGQGEQYF. In DNA, the CDR3 is TGCAGTGCTATGTCGGGGGGGCAGGGTGAGCAGTACTTC.

This clonotype was detected only a few times. V usage is TRBV6-6 and J usage is TRBJ1-1; D not resolved. CDR1 and CDR2 (germline): MNHNY, SVGAGI (reference sequence). The CDR3 is 14 residues long. The V end was cut by 6 bases, the J end by 5 bases, with 16 bases between. As DNA, the CDR3 is TGTGCCAGCAGCCGTCCGGACGGTTGGACTGAAGCTTTCTTT. Translated, it gives CASSRPDGWTEAFF.

The rearrangement joins TRBV5-5 to TRBJ1-5; 10 bases are shared with TRBD1. The CDR3 contains 20 residues. With 10 bases clipped from V and 0 bases from J, the junction kept 22 bases outside the gene matches. Germline assignment: CDR1 SGHKS and CDR2 YYEKEE (reference sequence). In DNA, the CDR3 is TGTGCCGGCGCGGCGAACTCCTACCCGGGACAGGGGTATAGCAATCAGCCCCAGCATTTT. Protein sequence: CAGAANSYPGQGYSNQPQHF.

The CDR3 DNA sequence: TGTGCCAGCAGTCCAATGGACAGGGCAGACACTGAAGCTTTCTTT. It is translated as CASSPMDRADTEAFF. V is TRBV12-3 or TRBV12-4 and J is TRBJ1-1; 8 nucleotides match TRBD1. V lost 5 bases and J lost 3; bases outside the gene matches: 8. The CDR3 extends over 15 amino acids.

This clonotype has a handful of counts. This sequence joins TRBV27 and TRBJ2-2, with D maybe TRBD1 (5 bases). Germline-derived CDR1 and CDR2 are MNHEY and SMNVEV (reference sequence). V dropped 2 bases and J dropped 0 bases, with 7 bases sitting between them. The CDR3 consists of 15 residues. The CDR3 protein is CASSLTTANTGELFF. CDR3 DNA: TGTGCCAGCAGTTTAACGACAGCGAACACCGGGGAGCTGTTTTTT.

CDR3 residues: CASSLAGQAFSYNEQFF. In DNA, the CDR3 is TGTGCCAGCAGCTTAGCGGGACAGGCTTTCTCCTACAATGAGCAGTTCTTC. The rearrangement joins TRBV11-1 to TRBJ2-1; 8 bases are a match to TRBD1. Per the germline V gene, CDR1 is SGHAT and CDR2 is FQDESV (reference sequence). CDR3 length: 17 residues. Trimming removed 0 bases from V and 0 bases from J; junction bases left unmatched: 4.

This clonotype turned up a few times. This chain links TRBV12-3 or TRBV12-4 with TRBJ2-3; 7 bases align to TRBD2. The CDR3 totals 14 residues. V lost 7 bases and J lost 2; bases outside the gene matches: 6. This CDR3 is CASTSSGVTDTQYF. Here the CDR3 DNA reads TGTGCCAGCACCTCAAGCGGGGTCACAGATACGCAGTATTTT.

This clonotype was observed a single time. The gene calls are TRBV7-2 and TRBJ1-5; D gene unclear. Trimming left V 0 bases short and J 4 bases short, with 7 bases between. From germline, CDR1 is SGHTA and CDR2 FQGNSA. The CDR3 covers 14 residues. The CDR3 coding sequence is TGTGCCAGCAGCTTAGCCCAGGCTAATCAGCCCCAGCATTTT. Residues: CASSLAQANQPQHF.

V and J are TRBV12-3 or TRBV12-4 and TRBJ1-2, with D hard to call. The V end was cut by 6 bases, the J end by 6 bases, with 14 bases between. The CDR3 has 13 residues. This CDR3 reads CASSPVQTHGYTF. The CDR3 DNA sequence: TGTGCCAGCAGCCCGGTGCAGACCCATGGCTACACCTTC.

This clonotype showed up just a few times. The chain has TRBV21-1 and TRBJ2-1; the DNA was not used to check the table's D call, TRBD2. TRBV21-1 constitutes a pseudogene. The CDR3 is made up of 19 amino acids. The CDR3 coding sequence is TGTGCCACCCTGAGGCAATATACTATAGGGACTAGCGGGCTCAATGAGCAGTTCTTC. Amino acid sequence: CATLRQYTIGTSGLNEQFF.

This clonotype was recorded a few times. The chain joins TRBV25-1 to TRBJ1-2; TRBD1 might be the D (5 bases). V was clipped by 3 bases and J by 4 bases, with 12 bases between them. Germline CDR1 is MGHDK and CDR2 is SYGVNS. The CDR3 is made up of 14 amino acids. CDR3 loop: CASSDSRGTYGYTF. The CDR3 DNA reads as TGTGCCAGCAGTGATTCGCGAGGGACCTATGGCTACACCTTC.

The chain joins TRBV27 to TRBJ2-1; D ambiguous. The germline V gene has CDR1 MNHEY and CDR2 SMNVEV (reference sequence). The CDR3 extends over 15 amino acids. The V end lost 6 bases, the J end lost 3 bases, and 15 bases lay between the germline ends. The CDR3 coding sequence is TGTGCCAGCAGCCTACATCGGCCAGACTACAATGAGCAGTTCTTC. It yields the protein CASSLHRPDYNEQFF.

The gene calls are TRBV20-1 and TRBJ2-2; 10 bases map to TRBD1. This CDR3 is 16 amino acids long. Germline loops: CDR1 DFQATT, CDR2 SNEGSKA (reference sequence). Unmatched junction bases numbered 8, after V lost 2 bases and J lost 5 bases. In DNA, the CDR3 is TGCAGTGCTAGAACTGACAGGGGGCTAGGTACCGGGGAGCTGTTTTTT. Protein sequence: CSARTDRGLGTGELFF.

The CDR3 region is CASSRVLLETQYF. Written as DNA, the CDR3 is TGTGCCAGCAGCCGGGTGCTCTTGGAGACCCAGTACTTC. This chain uses TRBV4-2 with TRBJ2-5; D remains ambiguous. With 4 bases removed from V and 5 bases from J, the gap between germline ends came to 11 bases. The CDR3 is 13 residues long. Germline V CDR1 and CDR2: LGHNA, YNFKEQ.